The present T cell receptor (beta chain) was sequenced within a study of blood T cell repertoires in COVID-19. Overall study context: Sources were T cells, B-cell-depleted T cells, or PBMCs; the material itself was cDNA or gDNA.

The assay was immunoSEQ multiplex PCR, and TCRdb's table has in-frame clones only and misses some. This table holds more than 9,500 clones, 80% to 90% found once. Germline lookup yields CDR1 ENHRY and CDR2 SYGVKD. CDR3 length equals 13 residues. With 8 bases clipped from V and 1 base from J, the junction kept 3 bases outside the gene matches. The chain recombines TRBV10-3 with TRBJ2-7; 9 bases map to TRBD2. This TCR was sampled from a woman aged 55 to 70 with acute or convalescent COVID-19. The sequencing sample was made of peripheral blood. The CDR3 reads CAIGAGGSYEQYF. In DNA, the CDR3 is TGTGCCATCGGAGCGGGGGGATCCTACGAGCAGTACTTC.